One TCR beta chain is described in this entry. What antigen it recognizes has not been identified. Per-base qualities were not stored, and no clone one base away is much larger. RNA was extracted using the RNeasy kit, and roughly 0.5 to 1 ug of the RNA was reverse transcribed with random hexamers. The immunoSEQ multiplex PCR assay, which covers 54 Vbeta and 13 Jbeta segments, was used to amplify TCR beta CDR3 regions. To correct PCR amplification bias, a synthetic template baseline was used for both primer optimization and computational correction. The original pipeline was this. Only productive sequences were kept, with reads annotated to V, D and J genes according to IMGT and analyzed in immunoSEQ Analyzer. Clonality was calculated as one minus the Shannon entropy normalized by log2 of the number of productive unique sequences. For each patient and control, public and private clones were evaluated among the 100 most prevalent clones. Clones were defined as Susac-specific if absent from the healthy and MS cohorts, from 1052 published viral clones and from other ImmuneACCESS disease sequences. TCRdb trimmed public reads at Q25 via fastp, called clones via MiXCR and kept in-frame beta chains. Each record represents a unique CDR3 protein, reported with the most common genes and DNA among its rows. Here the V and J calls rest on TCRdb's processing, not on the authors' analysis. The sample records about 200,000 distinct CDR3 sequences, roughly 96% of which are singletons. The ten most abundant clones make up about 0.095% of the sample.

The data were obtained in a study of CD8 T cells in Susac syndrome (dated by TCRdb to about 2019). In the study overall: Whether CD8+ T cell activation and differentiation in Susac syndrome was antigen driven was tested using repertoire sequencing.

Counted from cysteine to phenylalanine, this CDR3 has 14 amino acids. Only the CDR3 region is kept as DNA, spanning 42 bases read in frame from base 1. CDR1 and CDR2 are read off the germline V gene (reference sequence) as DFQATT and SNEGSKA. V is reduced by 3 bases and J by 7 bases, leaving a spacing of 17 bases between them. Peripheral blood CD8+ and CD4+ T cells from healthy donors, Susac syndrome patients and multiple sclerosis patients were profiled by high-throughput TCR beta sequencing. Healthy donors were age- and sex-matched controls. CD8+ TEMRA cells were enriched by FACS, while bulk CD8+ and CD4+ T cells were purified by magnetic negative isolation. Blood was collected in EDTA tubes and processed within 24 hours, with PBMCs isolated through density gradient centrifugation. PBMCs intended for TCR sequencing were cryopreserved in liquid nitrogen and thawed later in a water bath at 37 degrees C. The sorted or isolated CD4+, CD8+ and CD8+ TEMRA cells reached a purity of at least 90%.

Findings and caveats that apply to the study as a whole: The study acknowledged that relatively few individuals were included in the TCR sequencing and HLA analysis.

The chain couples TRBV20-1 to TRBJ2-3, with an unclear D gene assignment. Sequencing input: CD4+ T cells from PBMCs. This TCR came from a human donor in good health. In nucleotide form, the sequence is TGCAGTGCTAGCGAAGCTCTCGAACAGAATACGCAGTATTTT. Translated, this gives CSASEALEQNTQYF.